The rows below give T cell receptor beta chains drawn from one sample of a study of T cell responses to AZD1222 COVID-19 vaccine. Assay used: immunoSEQ multiplex PCR; TCRdb lists only in-frame clones, some missing. The data contain 100,000 or so clones, less than 95% of them seen just once; the ten biggest clones take up 1.3%. This specimen consisted of peripheral blood, obtained on day 0 of AZD1222 vaccination. The origin of the receptors is an adult in good health. Both conserved end residues are part of each CDR3. A D gene is named only where the DNA matches it firmly. Expanded clones get a size class; other rows say once, few or many, or leave the size out.

V,D,J,size,DNA,CDR3
TRBV4-1,TRBD1,TRBJ1-5,NA,TGCGCCAGCAGCCAAACAGGGGTGAATCAGCCCCAGCATTTT,CASSQTGVNQPQHF
TRBV28,NA,TRBJ2-1,NA,TGTGCCAGCAGTAAGGTAGCAGGTGATCTAAATGAGCAGTTCTTC,CASSKVAGDLNEQFF
TRBV12-3/TRBV12-4,NA,TRBJ1-5,few,TGTGCCAGCAGTTTTAGGCCGGATCAGCCCCAGCATTTT,CASSFRPDQPQHF
TRBV10-3,NA,TRBJ1-5,NA,TGTGCCATCAGGGGGGACGGGGATCAGCCCCAGCATTTT,CAIRGDGDQPQHF
TRBV7-6,TRBD2,TRBJ2-2,NA,TGTGCCAGCAGCTTAGAGCGGGGGAACACCGGGGAGCTGTTTTTT,CASSLERGNTGELFF
TRBV7-9,NA,TRBJ2-7,once,TGTGCCAGCAGCTCCCCGGTACGTACTAACAGCTCCTACGAGCAGTACTTC,CASSSPVRTNSSYEQYF
TRBV5-1,TRBD1,TRBJ2-7,NA,TGCGCCAGCAGCACGGAATCCGGGACAGCCTACGAGCAGTACTTC,CASSTESGTAYEQYF
TRBV6-5,NA,TRBJ1-6,NA,TGTGCCAGCAGTTACGAGGCGGACTCACCCCTCCACTTT,CASSYEADSPLHF
TRBV4-1,TRBD2,TRBJ2-7,NA,TGCGCCAGCAGCCACCCTGAGCCGGGGGGGGGCTGGAACGAGCAGTACTTC,CASSHPEPGGGWNEQYF
TRBV9,NA,TRBJ1-4,NA,TGTGCCAGCAGCGTAGCCCCGGACGGGGGTGGCGGAAAACTGTTTTTT,CASSVAPDGGGGKLFF
TRBV7-2,NA,TRBJ2-7,NA,TGTGCCAGCAGCTTATTCGCCCCGGACAGTGGAGGGGAGCAGTACTTC,CASSLFAPDSGGEQYF
TRBV6-5,NA,TRBJ1-6,once,TGTGCCAGCTTGGACAGTATTTTTTCACCCCTCCACTTT,CASLDSIFSPLHF
TRBV6-5,NA,TRBJ1-1,NA,TGTGCCAGCAGCCGTCCAAATAGAAAAACCACTGAAGCTTTCTTT,CASSRPNRKTTEAFF
TRBV30,NA,TRBJ1-6,NA,TGTGCCTGGAACAGGGATAATTCACCCCTCCACTTT,CAWNRDNSPLHF
TRBV6-4,NA,TRBJ2-3,NA,TGTGCCAGCAGTGTGGTCCCGACGGCAGATACGCAGTATTTT,CASSVVPTADTQYF
TRBV15,NA,TRBJ2-2,NA,TGTGCCACCAGCAGCGGACTCGGGGAGCTGTTTTTT,CATSSGLGELFF
TRBV28,NA,TRBJ2-1,NA,TGTGCCAGCAGTTTACGGCATGAGCAGTTCTTC,CASSLRHEQFF
TRBV5-5,TRBD1,TRBJ1-4,NA,TGTGCCAGCAGCTTGATAGGACAGGGGCGTGAAAAACTGTTTTTT,CASSLIGQGREKLFF
TRBV9,NA,TRBJ1-1,NA,TGTGCCAGCAGCGTAGCACAGAACACTGAAGCTTTCTTT,CASSVAQNTEAFF
TRBV10-3,TRBD1,TRBJ1-1,NA,TGTGCCACGCAGCGGGACAGAGACACTGAAGCTTTCTTT,CATQRDRDTEAFF